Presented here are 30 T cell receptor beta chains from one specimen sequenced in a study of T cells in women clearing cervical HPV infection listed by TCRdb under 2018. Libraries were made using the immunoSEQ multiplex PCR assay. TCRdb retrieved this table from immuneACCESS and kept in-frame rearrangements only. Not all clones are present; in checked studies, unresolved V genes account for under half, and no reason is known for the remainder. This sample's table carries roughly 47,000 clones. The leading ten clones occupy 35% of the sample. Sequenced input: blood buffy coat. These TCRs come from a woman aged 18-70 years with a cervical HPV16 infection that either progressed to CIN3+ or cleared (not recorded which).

The DNA read from the CDR3 is TGTGCCAGCAGCCAAGGCCCCTCGATTACG. Amino acid sequence: CASSQGPSIT. The CDR3 in its entirety is CASSQGPSITQYF. The rearrangement uses TRBV7-2 and TRBJ2-3; the D is unclear. The CDR3 extends 3 residues past the end of the read, so its final part is completed from the germline J gene. Trimming took 5 bases from V and 8 from J, leaving 14 bases between them. Germline V gene data show CDR1 as SGHTA and CDR2 as FQGNSA. This CDR3 region has 13 residues. Full variable domain (rest looked up from reference TRBV7-2 and TRBJ2-3): GAGVSQSPSNKVTEKGKDVELRCDPISGHTALYWYRQSLGQGLEFLIYFQGNSAPDKSGLPSDRFSAERTGGSVSTLTIQRTQQEDSAVYLCASSQGPSITQYFGPGTRLTVL.

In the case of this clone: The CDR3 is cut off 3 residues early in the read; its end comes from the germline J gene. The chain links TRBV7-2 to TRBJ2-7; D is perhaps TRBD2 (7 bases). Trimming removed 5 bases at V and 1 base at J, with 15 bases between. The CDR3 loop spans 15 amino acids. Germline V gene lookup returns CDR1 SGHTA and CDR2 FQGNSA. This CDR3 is CASSPLGGPSYEQYF. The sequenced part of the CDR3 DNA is TGTGCCAGCAGCCCCTTGGGGGGGCCTTCCTACGAG.

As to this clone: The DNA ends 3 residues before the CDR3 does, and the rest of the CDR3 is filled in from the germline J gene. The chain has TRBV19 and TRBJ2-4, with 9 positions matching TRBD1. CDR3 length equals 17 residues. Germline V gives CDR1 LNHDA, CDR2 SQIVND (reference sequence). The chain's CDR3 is CASSMGTGLSSGYGQYF. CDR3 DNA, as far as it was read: TGTGCCAGTAGTATGGGGACAGGGCTCTCTAGTGGCTATGGT.

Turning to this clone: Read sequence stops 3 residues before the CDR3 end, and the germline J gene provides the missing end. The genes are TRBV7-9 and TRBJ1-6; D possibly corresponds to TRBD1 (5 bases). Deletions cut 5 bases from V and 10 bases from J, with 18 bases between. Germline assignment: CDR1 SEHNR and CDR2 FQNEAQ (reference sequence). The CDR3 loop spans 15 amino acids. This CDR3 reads CASSPKGGTGSPLHF. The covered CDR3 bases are TGTGCCAGCAGCCCAAAGGGAGGGACTGGGTCACCC.

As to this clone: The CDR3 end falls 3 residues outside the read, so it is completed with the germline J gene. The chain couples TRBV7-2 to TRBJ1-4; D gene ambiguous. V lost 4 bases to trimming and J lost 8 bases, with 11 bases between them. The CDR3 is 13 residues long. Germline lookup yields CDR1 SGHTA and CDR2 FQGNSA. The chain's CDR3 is CASSSGVGEKLFF. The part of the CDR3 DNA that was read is TGTGCCAGCAGCTCCGGGGTGGGGGAAAAA. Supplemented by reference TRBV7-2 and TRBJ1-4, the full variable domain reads GAGVSQSPSNKVTEKGKDVELRCDPISGHTALYWYRQSLGQGLEFLIYFQGNSAPDKSGLPSDRFSAERTGGSVSTLTIQRTQQEDSAVYLCASSSGVGEKLFFGSGTQLSVL.

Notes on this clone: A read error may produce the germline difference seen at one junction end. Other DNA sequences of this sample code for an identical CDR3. The CDR3 bases that were read are TGTGCCAGTAGTATGGGGGGACCTTCTGGAAACACG. Its translation: CASSMGGPSGNT. The whole CDR3 protein is CASSMGGPSGNTIYF. The chain recombines TRBV19 with TRBJ1-3, with D perhaps TRBD1 (5 bases). The read halts 3 residues ahead of the CDR3 end, with the missing end drawn from the germline J gene. Germline lookup yields CDR1 LNHDA and CDR2 SQIVND (reference sequence). This CDR3 contains 15 residues.

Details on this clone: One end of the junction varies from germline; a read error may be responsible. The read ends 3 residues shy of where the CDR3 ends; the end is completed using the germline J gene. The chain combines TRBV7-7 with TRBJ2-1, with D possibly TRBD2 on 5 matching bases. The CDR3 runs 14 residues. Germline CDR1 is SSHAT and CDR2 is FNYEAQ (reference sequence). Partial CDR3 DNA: TGTGCTAGCAGCTTTGAGGGCCACTACAATGAG. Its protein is CASSFEGHYNE. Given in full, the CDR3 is CASSFEGHYNEQFF.

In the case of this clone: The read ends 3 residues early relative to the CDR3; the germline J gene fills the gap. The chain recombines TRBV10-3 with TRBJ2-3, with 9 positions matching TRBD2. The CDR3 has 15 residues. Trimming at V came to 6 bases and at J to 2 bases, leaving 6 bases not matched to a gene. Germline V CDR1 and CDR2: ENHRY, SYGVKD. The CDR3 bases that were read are TGTGCCATCAGCCAGACTAGCGGAAACACAGATACG. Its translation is CAISQTSGNTDT. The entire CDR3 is CAISQTSGNTDTQYF.

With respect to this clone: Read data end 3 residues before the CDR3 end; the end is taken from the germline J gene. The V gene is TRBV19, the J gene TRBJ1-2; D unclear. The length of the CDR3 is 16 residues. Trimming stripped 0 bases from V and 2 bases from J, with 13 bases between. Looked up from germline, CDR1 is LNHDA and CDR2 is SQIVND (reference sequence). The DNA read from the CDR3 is TGTGCCAGTAGTATAGATCCAGGAATCAACAACTATGGC. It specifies CASSIDPGINNYG. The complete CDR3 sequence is CASSIDPGINNYGYTF.

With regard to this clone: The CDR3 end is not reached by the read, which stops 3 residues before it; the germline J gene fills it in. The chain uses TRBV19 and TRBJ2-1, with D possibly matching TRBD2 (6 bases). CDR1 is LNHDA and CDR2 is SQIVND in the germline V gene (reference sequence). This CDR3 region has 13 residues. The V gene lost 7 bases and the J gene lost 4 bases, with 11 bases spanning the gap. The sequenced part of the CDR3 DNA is TGTGCCAGTACCCGGACTACTTACAATGAG. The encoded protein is CASTRTTYNE. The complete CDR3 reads CASTRTTYNEQFF.

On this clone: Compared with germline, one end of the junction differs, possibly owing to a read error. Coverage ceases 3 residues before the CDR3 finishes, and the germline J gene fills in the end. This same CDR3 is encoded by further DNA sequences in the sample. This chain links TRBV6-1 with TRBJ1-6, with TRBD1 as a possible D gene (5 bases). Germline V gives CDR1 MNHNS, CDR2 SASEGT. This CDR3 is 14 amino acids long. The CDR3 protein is CASSEVGVNSPLHF. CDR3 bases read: TGTGCCAGCAGTGAAGTAGGGGTGAATTCCCCC.

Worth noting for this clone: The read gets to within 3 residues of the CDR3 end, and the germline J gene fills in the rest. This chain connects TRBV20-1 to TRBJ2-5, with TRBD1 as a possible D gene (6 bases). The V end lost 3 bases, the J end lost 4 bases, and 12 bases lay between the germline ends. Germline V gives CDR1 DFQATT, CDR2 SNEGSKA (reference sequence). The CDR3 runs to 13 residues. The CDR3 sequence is CSARKQGAETQYF. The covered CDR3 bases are TGCAGTGCTAGGAAACAGGGTGCAGAGACC.

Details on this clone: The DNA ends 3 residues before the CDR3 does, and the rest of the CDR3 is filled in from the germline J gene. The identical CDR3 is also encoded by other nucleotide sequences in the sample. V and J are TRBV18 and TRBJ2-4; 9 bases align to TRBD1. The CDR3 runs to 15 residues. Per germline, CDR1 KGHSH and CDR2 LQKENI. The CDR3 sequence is CASSPPGQGAYGQYF. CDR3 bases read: TGTGCCAGCTCACCTCCGGGACAGGGAGCTTATGGT.

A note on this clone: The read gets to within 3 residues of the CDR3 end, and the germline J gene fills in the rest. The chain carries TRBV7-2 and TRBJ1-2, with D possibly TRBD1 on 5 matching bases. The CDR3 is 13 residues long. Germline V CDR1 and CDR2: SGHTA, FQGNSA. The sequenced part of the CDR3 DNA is TGTGCCAGCAGCATTGGGACTACGGGAGGC. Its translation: CASSIGTTGG. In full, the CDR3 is CASSIGTTGGYTF.

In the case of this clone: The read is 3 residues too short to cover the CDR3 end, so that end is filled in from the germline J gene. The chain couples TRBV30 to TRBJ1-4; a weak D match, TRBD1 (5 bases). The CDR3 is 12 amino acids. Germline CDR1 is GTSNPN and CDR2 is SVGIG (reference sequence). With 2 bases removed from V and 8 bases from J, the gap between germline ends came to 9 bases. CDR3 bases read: TGTGCCTGGAGTCTAAAGGGGGAAAAA. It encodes CAWSLKGEK. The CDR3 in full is CAWSLKGEKLFF. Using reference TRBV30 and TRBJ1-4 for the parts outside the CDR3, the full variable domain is SQTIHQWPATLVQPVGSPLSLECTVEGTSNPNLYWYRQAAGRGLQLLFYSVGIGQISSEVPQNLSASRPQDRQFILSSKKLLLSDSGFYLCAWSLKGEKLFFGSGTQLSVL.

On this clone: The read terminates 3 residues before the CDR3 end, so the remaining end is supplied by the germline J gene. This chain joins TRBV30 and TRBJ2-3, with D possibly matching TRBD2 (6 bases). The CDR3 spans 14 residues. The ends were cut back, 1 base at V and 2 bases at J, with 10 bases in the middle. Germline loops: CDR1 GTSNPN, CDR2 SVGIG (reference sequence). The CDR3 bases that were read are TGTGCCTGGAGTGCGGGGGACCCCACAGATACG. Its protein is CAWSAGDPTDT. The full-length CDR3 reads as CAWSAGDPTDTQYF.

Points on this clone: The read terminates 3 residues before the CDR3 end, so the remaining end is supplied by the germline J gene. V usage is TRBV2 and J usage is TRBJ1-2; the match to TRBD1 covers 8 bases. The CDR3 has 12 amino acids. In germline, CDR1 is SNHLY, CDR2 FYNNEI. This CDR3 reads CASSDNRGGYTF. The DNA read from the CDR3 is TGTGCCAGCAGTGATAACAGGGGGGGC.

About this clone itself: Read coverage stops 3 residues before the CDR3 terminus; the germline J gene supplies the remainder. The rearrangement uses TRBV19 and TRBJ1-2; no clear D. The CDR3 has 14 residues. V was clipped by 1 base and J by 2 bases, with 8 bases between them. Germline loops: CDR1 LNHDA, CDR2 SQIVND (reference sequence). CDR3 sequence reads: CASSIATGNYGYTF. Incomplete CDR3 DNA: TGTGCCAGTAGTATAGCGACGGGGAACTATGGC.

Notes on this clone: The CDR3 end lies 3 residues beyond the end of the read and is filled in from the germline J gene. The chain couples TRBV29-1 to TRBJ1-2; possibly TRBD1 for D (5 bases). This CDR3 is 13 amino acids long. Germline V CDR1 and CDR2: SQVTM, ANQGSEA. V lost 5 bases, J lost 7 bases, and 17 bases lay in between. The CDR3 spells CSVTLLSGVGYTF. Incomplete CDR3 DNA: TGCAGCGTTACCCTACTTTCGGGGGTTGGC.

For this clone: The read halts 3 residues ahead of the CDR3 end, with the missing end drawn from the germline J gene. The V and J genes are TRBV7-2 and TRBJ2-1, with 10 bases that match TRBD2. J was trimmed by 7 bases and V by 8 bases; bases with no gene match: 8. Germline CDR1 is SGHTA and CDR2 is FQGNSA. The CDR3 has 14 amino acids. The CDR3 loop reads CASEPGLAENEQFF. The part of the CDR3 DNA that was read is TGTGCCAGCGAACCCGGACTAGCGGAGAATGAG.

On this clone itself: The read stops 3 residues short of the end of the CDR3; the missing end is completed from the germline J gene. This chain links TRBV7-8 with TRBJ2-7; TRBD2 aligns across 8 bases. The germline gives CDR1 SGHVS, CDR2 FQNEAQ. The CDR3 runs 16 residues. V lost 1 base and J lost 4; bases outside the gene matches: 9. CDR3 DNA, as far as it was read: TGTGCCAGCAGCTTAGTTGGGCGGGGGGCCTTATACGAG. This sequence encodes CASSLVGRGALYE. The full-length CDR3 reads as CASSLVGRGALYEQYF.

The CDR3 protein is CASSLGQGIIYEQYF. The DNA read from the CDR3 is TGCGCCAGCAGCTTGGGGCAGGGGATAATCTACGAG. V usage is TRBV5-1 and J usage is TRBJ2-7, with D perhaps TRBD1 (6 bases). The read terminates 3 residues ahead of where the CDR3 ends, so the germline J gene completes it. Germline V CDR1 and CDR2: SGHRS, YFSETQ. CDR3 length: 15 residues. Trimming pared 0 bases from V and 3 bases from J, leaving 13 bases between. Combining the CDR3 with reference TRBV5-1 and TRBJ2-7 gives the whole variable domain KAGVTQTPRYLIKTRGQQVTLSCSPISGHRSVSWYQQTPGQGLQFLFEYFSETQRNKGNFPGRFSGRQFSNSRSEMNVSTLELGDSALYLCASSLGQGIIYEQYFGPGTRLTVT.

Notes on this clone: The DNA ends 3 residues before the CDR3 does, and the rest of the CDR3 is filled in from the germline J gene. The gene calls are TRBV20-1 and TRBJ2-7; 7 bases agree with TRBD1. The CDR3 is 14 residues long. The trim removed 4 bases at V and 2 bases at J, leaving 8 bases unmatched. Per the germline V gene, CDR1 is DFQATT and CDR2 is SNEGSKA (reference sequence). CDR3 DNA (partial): TGCAGTGCTAATTCACGGGACAGCCCCTACGAG. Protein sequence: CSANSRDSPYE. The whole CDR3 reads CSANSRDSPYEQYF.

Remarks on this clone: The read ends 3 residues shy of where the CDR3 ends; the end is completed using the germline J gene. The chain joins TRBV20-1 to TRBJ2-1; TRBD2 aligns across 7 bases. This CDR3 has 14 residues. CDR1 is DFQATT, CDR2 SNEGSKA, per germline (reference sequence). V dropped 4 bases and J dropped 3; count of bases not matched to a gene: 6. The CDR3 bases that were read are TGCAGTGCTAATAGCGGGTCTTACTACAATGAG. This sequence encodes CSANSGSYYNE. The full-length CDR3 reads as CSANSGSYYNEQFF.

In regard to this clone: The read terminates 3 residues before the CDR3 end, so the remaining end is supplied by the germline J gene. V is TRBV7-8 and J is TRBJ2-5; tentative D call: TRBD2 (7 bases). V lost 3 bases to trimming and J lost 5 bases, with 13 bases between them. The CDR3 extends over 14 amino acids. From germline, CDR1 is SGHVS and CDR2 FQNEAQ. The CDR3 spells CASSFGGGGETQYF. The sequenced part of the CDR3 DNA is TGTGCCAGCAGCTTTGGGGGGGGCGGTGAGACC.

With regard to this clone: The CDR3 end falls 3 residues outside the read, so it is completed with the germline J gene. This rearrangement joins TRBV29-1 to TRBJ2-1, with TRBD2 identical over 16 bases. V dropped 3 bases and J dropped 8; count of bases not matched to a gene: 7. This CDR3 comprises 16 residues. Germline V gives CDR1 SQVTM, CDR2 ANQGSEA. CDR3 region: CSVDPGTSGRAYEQFF. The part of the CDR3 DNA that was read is TGCAGCGTTGACCCCGGGACTAGCGGGAGGGCCTATGAG.

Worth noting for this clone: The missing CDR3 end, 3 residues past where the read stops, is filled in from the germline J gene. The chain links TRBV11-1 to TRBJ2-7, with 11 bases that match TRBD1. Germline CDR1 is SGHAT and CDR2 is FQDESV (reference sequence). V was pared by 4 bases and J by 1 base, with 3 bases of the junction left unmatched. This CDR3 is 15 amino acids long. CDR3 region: CASSYGQGASYEQYF. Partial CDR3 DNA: TGTGCCAGCAGCTATGGACAGGGGGCATCCTACGAG.

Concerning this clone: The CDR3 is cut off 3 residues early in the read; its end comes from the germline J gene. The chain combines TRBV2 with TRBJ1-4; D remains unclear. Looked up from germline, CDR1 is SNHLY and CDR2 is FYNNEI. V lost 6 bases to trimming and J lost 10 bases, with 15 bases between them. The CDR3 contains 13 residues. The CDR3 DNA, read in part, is TGTGCCAGCAGCGGCGGGTCCCCTGCAAAA. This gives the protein CASSGGSPAK. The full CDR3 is CASSGGSPAKLFF.

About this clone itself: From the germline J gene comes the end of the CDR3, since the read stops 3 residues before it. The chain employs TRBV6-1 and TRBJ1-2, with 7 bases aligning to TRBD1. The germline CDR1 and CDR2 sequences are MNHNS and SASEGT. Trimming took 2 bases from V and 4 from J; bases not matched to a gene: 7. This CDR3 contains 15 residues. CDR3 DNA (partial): TGTGCCAGCAGTGAAATGGTGAGGGGGCCCTATGGC. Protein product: CASSEMVRGPYG. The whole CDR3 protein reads CASSEMVRGPYGYTF.

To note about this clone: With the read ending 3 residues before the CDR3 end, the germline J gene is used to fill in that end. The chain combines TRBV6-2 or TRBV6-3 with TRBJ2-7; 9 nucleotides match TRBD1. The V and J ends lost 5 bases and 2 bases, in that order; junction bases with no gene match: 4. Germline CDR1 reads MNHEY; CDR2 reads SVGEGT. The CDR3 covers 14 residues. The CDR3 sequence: CASSTRDRAYEQYF. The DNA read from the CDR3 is TGTGCCAGCAGTACCCGGGACAGGGCCTACGAG.